The present TCR beta chain was sequenced within a study of cytomegalovirus exposure and HLA in healthy donors. The CDR3 sequence is 17 residues long. J gave up 10 bases and V 2 bases, and 17 bases lay outside the gene matches. Looked up from germline, CDR1 is MGHRA and CDR2 is YSYEKL. This PCR relied on a set of 60 Vbeta primers and 13 Jbeta primers. Some clones are missing from TCRdb's copy, which holds only in-frame ones; the method was immunoSEQ multiplex PCR. The data contain around 180,000 clones, roughly 88% of them singletons. The sample comprised PBMCs. This chain connects TRBV4-1 to TRBJ1-1, with 9 bases aligning to TRBD1. The clonotype comes from a girl aged 2 to 10 in good health and CMV-seropositive. CDR3 DNA: TGCGCCAGCAGCCAATGGGTAGACAGGGGGGGGTTGTATGCAGCTTTCTTT. As protein: CASSQWVDRGGLYAAFF.